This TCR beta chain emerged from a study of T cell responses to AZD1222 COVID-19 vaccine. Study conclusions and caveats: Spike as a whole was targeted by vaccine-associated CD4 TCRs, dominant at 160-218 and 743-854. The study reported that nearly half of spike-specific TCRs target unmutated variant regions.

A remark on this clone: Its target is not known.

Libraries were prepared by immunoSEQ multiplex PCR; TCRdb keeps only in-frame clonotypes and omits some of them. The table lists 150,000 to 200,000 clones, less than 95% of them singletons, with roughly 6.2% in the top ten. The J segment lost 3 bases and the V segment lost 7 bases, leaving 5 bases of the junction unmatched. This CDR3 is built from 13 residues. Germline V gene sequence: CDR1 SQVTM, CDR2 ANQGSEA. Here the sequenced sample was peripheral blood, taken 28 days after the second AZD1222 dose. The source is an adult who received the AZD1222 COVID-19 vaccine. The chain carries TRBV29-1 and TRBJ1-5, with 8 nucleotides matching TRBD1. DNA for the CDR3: TGCAGCGGGTCAGGGGGCTCCAATCAGCCCCAGCATTTT. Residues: CSGSGGSNQPQHF.